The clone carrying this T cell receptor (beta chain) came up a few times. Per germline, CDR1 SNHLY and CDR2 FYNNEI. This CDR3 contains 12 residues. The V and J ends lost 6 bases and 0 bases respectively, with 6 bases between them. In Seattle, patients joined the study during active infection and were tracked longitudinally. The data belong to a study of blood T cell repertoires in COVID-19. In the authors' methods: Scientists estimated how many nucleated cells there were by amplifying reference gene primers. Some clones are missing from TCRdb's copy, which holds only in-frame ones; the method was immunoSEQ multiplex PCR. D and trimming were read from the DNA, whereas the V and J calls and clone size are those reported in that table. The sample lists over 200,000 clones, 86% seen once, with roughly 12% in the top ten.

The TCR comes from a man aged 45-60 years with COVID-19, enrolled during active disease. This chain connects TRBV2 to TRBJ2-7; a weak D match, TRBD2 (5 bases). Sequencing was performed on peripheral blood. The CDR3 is CASREDSYEQYF. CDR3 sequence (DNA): TGTGCCAGCAGGGAGGACTCCTACGAGCAGTACTTC.